This T cell receptor (beta chain) stems from a study of OX40 agonist ivuxolimab in advanced cancers. CDR1 and CDR2 from the germline V gene are PRHDT and FYEKMQ (reference sequence). This CDR3 has 19 amino acids. With V trimmed by 1 base and J by 0 bases, 12 bases remained unmatched. Data came from immunoSEQ multiplex PCR; TCRdb stores just in-frame clones and leaves some out. This sample has roughly 74,000 clones, with 80% to 90% found just once. The chain combines TRBV13 with TRBJ1-3, with 7 bases aligning to TRBD1. The TCR originated in an adult with an advanced solid tumor such as melanoma, head and neck, liver or kidney cancer. The sequences come from CD4+ or CD8+ T cells sorted from blood, collected in a trial of the OX40 agonist ivuxolimab. The CDR3 DNA follows: TGTGCCAGCAGCTTAGAAGCAGGGGGGCGGGCCCTCTCTGGAAACACCATATATTTT. Its protein is CASSLEAGGRALSGNTIYF.